This TCR beta chain was sequenced for a study of blood T cell repertoires in COVID-19. In the study overall: Spain, Italy and the United States supplied samples that represented acute and convalescent COVID-19.

Only in-frame clones appear in the TCRdb table, and some are missing; sequencing was by immunoSEQ multiplex PCR. The sample lists some 170,000 clones; almost 80% were seen once. The ends lost 7 bases at V and 0 bases at J; junction bases unmatched: 5. The CDR3 totals 14 residues. Germline CDR1 and CDR2: LNHDA and SQIVND (reference sequence). All recovered Cohort 3 donors got two negative PCRs, got clearance, or saw symptom resolution. The clonotype comes from a woman in her fifties or sixties who had recovered from COVID-19. The material sequenced was PBMCs or T cells enriched from blood (not recorded which). This sequence joins TRBV19 and TRBJ1-1, with 7 positions matching TRBD1. The CDR3 DNA sequence: TGTGCCAGTAATCGACAGGGCATGAACACTGAAGCTTTCTTT. The encoded protein is CASNRQGMNTEAFF.